Each of the 23 T cell receptor beta chains below was sequenced from the same sample in a study of human T cells and chemical hapten exposure. Each CDR3 protein gets one entry after TCRdb re-called the RACE reads with MiXCR. Here the sample spans 150,000 or so distinct CDR3 sequences, about 14% being singletons. Time point of the sample: patch test 1, 2 weeks after DPC sensitization. Treatment noted: therapeutic diphenylcyclopropenone sensitization with weekly scalp DPC. Here the sequenced sample was whole blood, taken in connection with sensitization to the hapten diphenylcyclopropenone (DPC). These receptors all stem from a woman in her 30s with alopecia areata. Some clones in this sample may be carry-over from other donors' samples.

To note about this clonotype: Germline is not matched at one junction end, which may reflect a read error. The chain recombines TRBV12-3 or TRBV12-4 with TRBJ2-5; either TRBD1 or TRBD2 may fit D (5 bases each). The CDR3 spans 15 residues. The CDR3 loop is CASTPSGTAQGTQYF. The CDR3 coding sequence is TGTGCCAGCACTCCTTCCGGGACCGCCCAAGGGACCCAGTACTTC.

At least ten counts were recorded for this clonotype. The chain combines TRBV14 with TRBJ2-3; a weak D match, TRBD1 (6 bases). CDR3 size: 14 residues. Germline lookup yields CDR1 SGHDN and CDR2 FVKESK. V was trimmed by 1 base and J by 3 bases, leaving 8 bases between them. CDR3 region: CASSQVRGTDTQYF. The CDR3, as DNA: TGTGCCAGCAGCCAAGTTAGGGGGACAGATACGCAGTATTTT.

Details on this clonotype: Given a much more abundant clone one base away, this may be a read error. The chain recombines TRBV18 with TRBJ2-3, with D perhaps TRBD1 (5 bases). CDR1 is KGHSH, CDR2 LQKENI, per germline. The CDR3 is 14 residues long. CDR3 residues: CASSPGRSTDTQCF. CDR3 coding DNA: TGTGCCAGCTCACCGGGGCGGAGCACAGATACGCAGTGTTTT.

V gene TRBV30 combines with J gene TRBJ1-2, with TRBD1 as a possible D gene (6 bases). Per the germline V gene, CDR1 is GTSNPN and CDR2 is SVGIG (reference sequence). CDR3 length: 12 residues. Trimming removed 3 bases at V and 5 bases at J, with 10 bases between. CDR3 sequence reads: CAWRRQAYGYTF. CDR3 coding DNA: TGTGCCTGGAGAAGACAGGCATATGGCTACACCTTC.

The CDR3 is CASSFGQRGEQFF. In nucleotides, the CDR3 is TGTGCCAGCAGCTTCGGCCAGCGCGGTGAGCAGTTCTTC. This sequence joins TRBV11-1 and TRBJ2-1; no firm D call. V lost 3 bases and J lost 9, with 12 bases in between. Per the germline V gene, CDR1 is SGHAT and CDR2 is FQDESV (reference sequence). This CDR3 is built from 13 residues.

This clonotype was seen ten or more times. The rearrangement uses TRBV29-1 and TRBJ2-1; tentative D call: TRBD2 (6 bases). The length of the CDR3 is 13 residues. Trimming left V 2 bases short and J 7 bases short, with 12 bases between. Germline-derived CDR1 and CDR2 are SQVTM and ANQGSEA. This CDR3 reads CSVETGVGNEQFF. The CDR3 DNA is TGCAGCGTTGAAACGGGAGTGGGGAATGAGCAGTTCTTC.

Ten or more counts support this clonotype. The V call is TRBV28, the J call TRBJ1-6; unclear D gene. The CDR3 runs to 12 residues. Trimming took off 1 base at V and 6 bases at J, with 1 base between the two ends. In germline, CDR1 is MDHEN, CDR2 SYDVKM. CDR3 amino acids: CASSLSNSPLHF. DNA of the CDR3: TGTGCCAGCAGTTTATCTAATTCACCCCTCCACTTT.

The sample holds a few counts of this clonotype. V and J are TRBV7-3 and TRBJ1-6; no definite D call. The CDR3 sequence is 13 residues long. Germline V lookup: CDR1 SGHTA, CDR2 FQGTGA. V was cut by 2 bases and J by 13 bases, with 12 bases left in between. This CDR3 is CASSLSGSDPLHF. Here the CDR3 DNA reads TGTGCCAGCAGCTTATCCGGGAGCGACCCCCTCCACTTT.

V is TRBV7-8 and J is TRBJ1-5; no definite D call. Deletions cut 5 bases from V and 2 bases from J, with 10 bases between. The CDR3 is made up of 14 amino acids. CDR1 and CDR2 from the germline V gene are SGHVS and FQNEAQ. The CDR3 reads CASSLFSGNQPQHF. CDR3 DNA sequence: TGTGCCAGCAGCCTTTTCTCGGGCAATCAGCCCCAGCATTTT.

This clonotype came up many times. The rearrangement joins TRBV7-9 to TRBJ1-5, with a weak D call TRBD1 (6 bases). CDR3 size: 13 residues. CDR1 SEHNR and CDR2 FQNEAQ come from the germline V gene (reference sequence). The V and J ends lost 5 bases and 6 bases respectively, with 11 bases between them. CDR3 residues: CASSPETGQPQHF. The CDR3 DNA sequence: TGTGCCAGCAGCCCGGAGACAGGTCAGCCCCAGCATTTT.

Here the CDR3 reads CASSVLSGVNTEAFF. CDR3 DNA sequence: TGTGCCAGCAGCGTACTGTCGGGCGTTAACACTGAAGCTTTCTTT. The chain joins TRBV9 to TRBJ1-1; the D is unclear. V was clipped by 1 base and J by 2 bases, with 12 bases between them. The CDR3 has 15 residues. In germline, CDR1 is SGDLS, CDR2 YYNGEE.

This clonotype was detected ten times or more. The rearrangement uses TRBV7-3 and TRBJ2-2; no reliable D call. Germline-derived CDR1 and CDR2 are SGHTA and FQGTGA. V dropped 1 base and J dropped 6 bases, with 6 bases sitting between them. This CDR3 comprises 13 residues. CDR3 amino acids: CASSLKWAGELFF. DNA of the CDR3: TGTGCCAGCAGCTTAAAATGGGCCGGGGAGCTGTTTTTT.

This clonotype was counted a few times. V is TRBV20-1 and J is TRBJ2-1; 12 nucleotides agree with TRBD2. CDR1 DFQATT and CDR2 SNEGSKA come from the germline V gene (reference sequence). With 5 bases clipped from V and 2 bases from J, the junction kept 4 bases outside the gene matches. This CDR3 has 15 residues. CDR3 sequence: CSALRLAGAYNEQFF. The CDR3 coding sequence is TGCAGTGCTCTTCGACTAGCGGGAGCCTACAATGAGCAGTTCTTC.

This clonotype was seen more than once but under ten times. The rearrangement joins TRBV29-1 to TRBJ2-7; maybe TRBD1 (6 bases). Deletions cut 6 bases from V and 6 bases from J, with 12 bases between. Per the germline V gene, CDR1 is SQVTM and CDR2 is ANQGSEA. This CDR3 is 11 amino acids long. Written as DNA, the CDR3 is TGCAGCGTAAGACAGGACGGCGAGCAGTACTTC. It is translated as CSVRQDGEQYF.

This clonotype showed up many times. V is TRBV6-2 or TRBV6-3 and J is TRBJ1-2; tentatively, D is TRBD1 (5 bases). Germline values: CDR1 MNHEY, CDR2 SVGEGT. CDR3 length: 13 amino acids. Trimming took 8 bases from V and 6 from J, leaving 16 bases between them. CDR3 residues: CASLPRTFHGYTF. CDR3 nucleotide sequence: TGTGCCAGCTTACCCCGGACATTCCATGGCTACACCTTC.

The chain joins TRBV20-1 to TRBJ2-7; TRBD1 is a possible D gene (6 bases). Germline CDR1 reads DFQATT; CDR2 reads SNEGSKA (reference sequence). This CDR3 region has 15 residues. V was shortened by 2 bases and J by 2 bases, with 16 bases between the two germline ends. CDR3 sequence reads: CSARNRDTFTYEQYF. The CDR3 coding sequence is TGCAGTGCTAGAAACCGGGACACCTTTACCTACGAGCAGTACTTC.

This clonotype was seen more than once but under ten times. The V gene is TRBV29-1, the J gene TRBJ1-2; a possible D gene is TRBD1 (6 bases). CDR3 size: 13 residues. The germline V and J ends were trimmed by 6 bases and 2 bases, with 13 bases remaining between them. Germline CDR1 reads SQVTM; CDR2 reads ANQGSEA. CDR3 sequence: CSVGSGQNYGYTF. CDR3 nucleotides: TGCAGCGTGGGAAGTGGACAGAACTATGGCTACACCTTC.

This chain links TRBV10-3 with TRBJ2-1, with D uncertain. CDR1 is ENHRY and CDR2 is SYGVKD in the germline V gene. The CDR3 has 14 amino acids. V lost 2 bases and J lost 5, with 10 bases in between. The chain's CDR3 is CAISERMNDNEQFF. For the CDR3, the DNA is TGTGCCATCAGTGAGCGCATGAACGACAATGAGCAGTTCTTC.

This clonotype was picked up many times. The V call is TRBV12-3 or TRBV12-4, the J call TRBJ2-1; 12 nucleotides align to TRBD2. V was pared by 0 bases and J by 0 bases, with 3 bases of the junction left unmatched. This CDR3 has 18 residues. This CDR3 reads CASSLAPGLAGSYNEQFF. The CDR3 nucleotides read TGTGCCAGCAGTTTAGCCCCGGGACTAGCGGGCTCCTACAATGAGCAGTTCTTC.

V and J are TRBV9 and TRBJ1-3; D is unclear. Germline CDR1 and CDR2: SGDLS and YYNGEE. V was shortened by 2 bases and J by 4 bases, with 4 bases between the two germline ends. CDR3 length: 12 amino acids. CDR3 nucleotide sequence: TGTGCCAGCAGCGTCGGAGGAAACACCATATATTTT. Amino acids: CASSVGGNTIYF.

This clonotype was detected only a few times. This chain joins TRBV29-1 and TRBJ2-3, with 9 positions matching TRBD2. The CDR3 consists of 12 residues. The germline CDR1 and CDR2 sequences are SQVTM and ANQGSEA. V lost 3 bases to trimming and J lost 7 bases; unmatched junction nucleotides: 2. CDR3 sequence: CSVDSGGYTQYF. In DNA form, the CDR3 reads TGCAGCGTTGATAGCGGGGGTTATACGCAGTATTTT.

This clonotype was picked up a small number of times. J is TRBJ2-1 and V is TRBV5-1; TRBD2 matches 10 bases. This CDR3 is 15 amino acids long. The V segment lost 2 bases and the J segment 6 bases; nucleotides outside the gene matches: 5. Germline V lookup: CDR1 SGHRS, CDR2 YFSETQ. This CDR3 is CASSLSLAGTNEQFF. The CDR3 DNA follows: TGCGCCAGCAGCTTATCACTAGCGGGAACCAATGAGCAGTTCTTC.

This clonotype turned up a few times. The chain uses TRBV6-1 and TRBJ1-2, with TRBD1 as a possible D gene (5 bases). V lost 3 bases, J lost 1 base, and 6 bases lay in between. Germline lookup yields CDR1 MNHNS and CDR2 SASEGT. The CDR3 runs 13 residues. The CDR3 spells CASSEDINYGYTF. CDR3 DNA: TGTGCCAGCAGTGAGGACATTAACTATGGCTACACCTTC.